This T cell receptor beta chain emerged from a study of blood T cell repertoires in COVID-19 (dated by TCRdb to 2018 to 2020). About the investigation overall: The collaborator samples originated in the United States, Italy and Spain and spanned the acute and convalescent phases of COVID-19. The material from the prospective study consisted of cDNA or gDNA derived from T cells, B-cell-depleted T cells, or PBMCs. Deeply sampled blood TCRbeta repertoires from subjects exposed to, actively infected with, or recovered from COVID-19 were included in the dataset. The repertoires were made available in a free public database intended to serve as a resource for research on the immune response to SARS-CoV-2. Samples were obtained from the ongoing ImmuneRACE study (first 160 participants) and from about 1,300 subjects provided by 6 global collaborators. The sample metadata nearly always contained a de-identified subject ID, COVID-19 status, age in years and sex. Where available, HLA class I and class II types were taken from metadata supplied by the sample provider and were not determined by assay-based typing.

The CDR1 and CDR2 encoded by the germline V gene (reference sequence) are LNHDA and SQIVND. V and J lose 4 bases and 1 base, and a span of 13 bases separates them. The CDR3 contains 15 residues, cysteine and phenylalanine counted. The DNA shown is the 45-base CDR3, in frame from base 1. Collaborating institutions collected whole blood in K2EDTA tubes following their own protocols. Collaborator samples were shipped for TCRbeta analysis as frozen whole blood, isolated PBMCs, or DNA extracted from either sample type. About this clone: Its recognized antigen is unknown. Base qualities are missing; no much larger clone stands one base away.

The immunoSEQ Assay, a bias-controlled multiplex PCR, was used to amplify TCRbeta CDR3 regions from genomic DNA. As for how the authors treated the data: Nucleated cell counts per sample were estimated from amplification of reference gene primers within the assay. To quantify the absolute abundance of each unique TCRbeta CDR3 rearrangement, sequence reads were collapsed and filtered. Productive Simpson clonality was computed per sample as the square root of Simpson's diversity index over productive rearrangements. TCRdb stores this immuneACCESS table with in-frame sequences only. Part of the clones is absent; in the studies checked, under half of the shortfall reflects unresolved V genes, and no reason is known for the rest. Clone size and the V and J calls come from that table; the DNA yielded D and trimming. For this sample the table gives some 100,000 clones, of which 80% to 90% were detected only once. The ten largest clones represent 6.5% to 9.5% of the sample.

Points the paper makes about the study in general: Clinical and demographic metadata were provided uncurated, with the amount varying by source and participant.

The chain is assembled from TRBV19 and TRBJ1-1; TRBD1 is perhaps the D gene, given 6 matching bases. This sequence originates from a woman aged 65 to 85 with acute or convalescent COVID-19. Input material: peripheral blood. The DNA sequence follows: TGTGCCAGTAGTACCCTACAGGGACCGAACACTGAAGCTTTCTTT. Its protein is CASSTLQGPNTEAFF.